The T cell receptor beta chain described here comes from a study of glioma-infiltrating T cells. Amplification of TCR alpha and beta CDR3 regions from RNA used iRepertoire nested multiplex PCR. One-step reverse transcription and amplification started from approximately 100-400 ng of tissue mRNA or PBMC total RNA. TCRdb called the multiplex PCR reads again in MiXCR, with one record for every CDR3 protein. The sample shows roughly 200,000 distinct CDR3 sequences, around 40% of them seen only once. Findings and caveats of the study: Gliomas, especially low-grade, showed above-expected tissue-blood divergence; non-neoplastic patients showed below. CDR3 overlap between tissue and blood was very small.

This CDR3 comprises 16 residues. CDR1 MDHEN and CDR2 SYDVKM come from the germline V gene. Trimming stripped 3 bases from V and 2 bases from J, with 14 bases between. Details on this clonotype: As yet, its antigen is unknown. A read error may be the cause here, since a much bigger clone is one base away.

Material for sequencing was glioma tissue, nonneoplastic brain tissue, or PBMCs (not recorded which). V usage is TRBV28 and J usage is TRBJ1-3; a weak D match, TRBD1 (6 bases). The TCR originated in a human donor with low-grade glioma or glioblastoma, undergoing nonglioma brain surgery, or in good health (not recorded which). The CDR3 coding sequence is TGTGCCAGCAGTTTTGCGGGAAGGGGGACTGGAAACACCATATATTTT. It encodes CASSFAGRGTGNTIYF.